This T cell receptor (beta chain) was retrieved from a study of cytomegalovirus exposure and HLA in healthy donors. Germline CDR1 and CDR2: SGHDN and FVKESK. The CDR3 has 13 residues. The ends were cut back, 4 bases at V and 8 bases at J, with 12 bases in the middle. This clone was seen only a few times. What it binds is not known. PCR used 60 Vbeta primers and 13 Jbeta primers. Clones were sequenced by immunoSEQ multiplex PCR, and TCRdb holds only the in-frame ones, with some missing. The table includes 150,000 to 250,000 clones, 79% detected once. Study conclusions and caveats: The classifier, whose performance was assessed in both the original and validation cohorts, reportedly diagnosed cytomegalovirus status with high specificity and sensitivity. Presence/absence analyses took donor sequencing depth as roughly uniform.

Sequencing was carried out using PBMCs. The genes are TRBV14 and TRBJ2-1; maybe TRBD2 (7 bases). The receptor was derived from a girl aged 5 to 17 in good health and CMV-seropositive. The DNA of the CDR3 is TGTGCCAGCAGCCCCCTAGGGGGGGATGAGCAGTTCTTC. Translated, it gives CASSPLGGDEQFF.